This TCR beta chain originates from a study of CD8+CD57+ T cells in acquired aplastic anemia. Overall study context: An average of around 3.5 ug of DNA was obtained from sorted CD4+ and CD8+ cells.

Concerning this clonotype itself: Its antigen is as yet unknown.

Whole-study results and caveats: Patients showed no significant difference from controls in CD8+ Simpson's diversity. About 30 shared CD8+ CDR3s appeared highly expressed within patients' immunodominant clones.

Between the trimmed V and J ends, which lost 1 base and 4 bases, there was a span of 8 bases. The germline V gene encodes CDR1 SGHTA and CDR2 FQGNSA. This CDR3 spans 14 amino acids. The TCR beta profiling, which covered VDJ combination and CDR3 sequence, was carried out using genomic DNA as the template. TCRdb called the reads again in MiXCR, with one record for every CDR3 protein. In the table there are 150,000 to 200,000 distinct CDR3 sequences, about 60% of which are singletons. The chain carries TRBV7-2 and TRBJ2-1; tentative D call: TRBD2 (6 bases). Material: sorted CD4+, CD8+, or CD8+CD57+ T cells (not recorded which) from PBMCs. This TCR derives from a human donor in good health. CDR3 protein: CASSLGGKYNEQFF. The CDR3 bases are TGTGCCAGCAGCTTAGGCGGGAAATACAATGAGCAGTTCTTC.